These 28 T cell receptor beta chains came from one sample sequenced in a study of T cells in tuberculosis (dated by TCRdb to the late 2010s). The library was generated by the immunoSEQ multiplex PCR assay. In its TCRdb copy, this immuneACCESS table keeps in-frame sequences only and misses some clones. Where compared with another copy, unresolved V genes explain less than half of these, and the others have no known cause. This sample is represented by approximately 30,000 clones; about 90% of them were singletons. The ten largest clones capture about 5.2% of the sample. Explained via the paper, the time point label denotes: new active TB diagnosis, blood taken before or within 7 days of starting treatment. The sample was PBMCs, taken at tuberculosis diagnosis. The receptors come from an adult with tuberculosis.

The chain employs TRBV2 and TRBJ2-7; the match to TRBD1 covers 7 bases. The trim removed 3 bases at V and 0 bases at J, leaving 8 bases unmatched. The CDR3 length is 16 residues. CDR1 is SNHLY, CDR2 FYNNEI, per germline. The CDR3 here is CASSEPGQKYSYEQYF. The DNA for the CDR3 is TGTGCCAGCAGTGAGCCGGGACAGAAATACTCCTACGAGCAGTACTTC.

This chain uses TRBV5-1 with TRBJ2-7; 10 bases map to TRBD1. The germline CDR1 and CDR2 sequences are SGHRS and YFSETQ. The length of the CDR3 is 16 residues. The V gene end was trimmed by 2 bases and the J gene end by 2 bases; junction bases not matched to a gene: 7. The chain's CDR3 is CASSFVTGTGAYEQYF. The CDR3 DNA reads as TGCGCCAGCAGCTTCGTAACCGGGACAGGGGCCTACGAGCAGTACTTC.

The chain carries TRBV30 and TRBJ2-5; 9 bases align to TRBD2. The V gene end was trimmed by 4 bases and the J gene end by 5 bases; junction bases not matched to a gene: 11. The CDR3 runs to 15 residues. Per the germline V gene, CDR1 is GTSNPN and CDR2 is SVGIG (reference sequence). Here the CDR3 reads CAWNGRGGILETQYF. The CDR3, as DNA: TGTGCCTGGAACGGGCGGGGGGGTATCTTGGAGACCCAGTACTTC.

The J gene is TRBJ2-2, the V gene TRBV4-1, with a weak D call TRBD1 (5 bases). Looked up from germline, CDR1 is MGHRA and CDR2 is YSYEKL. V shed 1 base and J shed 4 bases, with 13 bases lying between them. The CDR3 has 16 amino acids. The CDR3 DNA reads TGCGCCAGCAGCCAAGCCCGTGGGGCGGCCACCGGGGAGCTGTTTTTT. Protein: CASSQARGAATGELFF.

The rearrangement links TRBV19 to TRBJ2-7, with TRBD2 matching over 9 bases. The V gene's germline CDR1 is LNHDA and CDR2 SQIVND (reference sequence). The length of the CDR3 is 15 residues. With V trimmed by 5 bases and J by 5 bases, 10 bases remained unmatched. CDR3 sequence: CASSGLAGSRNEQYF. The CDR3 DNA reads TGTGCCAGTAGTGGGCTAGCGGGATCGAGAAACGAGCAGTACTTC.

This chain links TRBV29-1 with TRBJ1-1; 7 nucleotides line up with TRBD1. Looked up from germline, CDR1 is SQVTM and CDR2 is ANQGSEA. This CDR3 region has 12 residues. J gave up 1 base and V 6 bases, and 2 bases lay outside the gene matches. CDR3 nucleotides: TGCAGCGTGGCAGGGGGGAACACTGAAGCTTTCTTT. This sequence encodes CSVAGGNTEAFF.

This chain uses TRBV6-1 with TRBJ2-7, with 11 nucleotides matching TRBD2. With 6 bases clipped from V and 0 bases from J, the junction kept 4 bases outside the gene matches. CDR1 is MNHNS, CDR2 SASEGT, per germline. This CDR3 has 15 residues. For the CDR3, the DNA is TGTGCCAGCAGCGCTAGCGGGGGGTTCTCCTACGAGCAGTACTTC. Amino acids: CASSASGGFSYEQYF.

This chain uses TRBV5-1 with TRBJ1-4; 12 nucleotides align to TRBD1. V dropped 0 bases and J dropped 5; count of bases not matched to a gene: 2. CDR3 length: 16 residues. The V gene's germline CDR1 is SGHRS and CDR2 YFSETQ. DNA of the CDR3: TGCGCCAGCAGCTTGGCAGGGACAGGGGGCAATGAAAAACTGTTTTTT. Encoded protein: CASSLAGTGGNEKLFF.

The chain has TRBV5-1 and TRBJ2-4; D unresolved. V was cut by 0 bases and J by 2 bases, with 6 bases left in between. This CDR3 contains 14 residues. CDR1 and CDR2 from the germline V gene are SGHRS and YFSETQ. The CDR3 here is CASSLADTKNIQYF. The CDR3 nucleotides are TGCGCCAGCAGCTTGGCAGATACCAAAAACATTCAGTACTTC.

A single count supports this clone. This chain links TRBV7-9 with TRBJ1-2; TRBD1 is a possible D gene (6 bases). Germline V gene sequence: CDR1 SEHNR, CDR2 FQNEAQ (reference sequence). This CDR3 contains 14 residues. With 5 bases removed from V and 4 bases from J, the gap between germline ends came to 14 bases. For the CDR3, the DNA is TGTGCCAGCAGCGTGGGACAAGAACTCTATGGCTACACCTTC. It specifies CASSVGQELYGYTF.

The chain carries TRBV13 and TRBJ1-5; D is unresolved. The CDR3 has 12 amino acids. Trimming cost V 0 bases and J 7 bases, with 4 bases left between them. Germline V gene data show CDR1 as PRHDT and CDR2 as FYEKMQ (reference sequence). The CDR3 sequence: CASSLGGQPQHF. As DNA, the CDR3 is TGTGCCAGCAGCTTAGGCGGGCAGCCCCAGCATTTT. Variable domain in full (rest from reference TRBV13 and TRBJ1-5): AAGVIQSPRHLIKEKRETATLKCYPIPRHDTVYWYQQGPGQDPQFLISFYEKMQSDKGSIPDRFSAQQFSDYHSELNMSSLELGDSALYFCASSLGGQPQHFGDGTRLSIL.

CDR3 nucleotide sequence: TGTGCCAACGCGGAGGAGCAGGGGGAGAATCAGCCCCAGCATTTT. It encodes CANAEEQGENQPQHF. This chain links TRBV19 with TRBJ1-5, with TRBD1 matching 7 bases. V was clipped by 10 bases and J by 4 bases; unmatched bases: 13. The CDR3 length is 15 residues. The germline V gene encodes CDR1 LNHDA and CDR2 SQIVND (reference sequence).

The rearrangement uses TRBV7-9 and TRBJ2-1; TRBD1 is a possible D gene (5 bases). Trimming removed 4 bases from V and 7 bases from J, with 26 bases in between. Germline V lookup: CDR1 SEHNR, CDR2 FQNEAQ (reference sequence). The CDR3 is 18 residues long. CDR3 region: CASSSPSEATSSGNEQFF. CDR3 in DNA: TGTGCCAGCAGCTCACCTAGTGAAGCGACGAGCTCAGGGAATGAGCAGTTCTTC.

This CDR3 reads CLAGQKETQYF. In DNA, the CDR3 is TGCTTAGCGGGACAAAAAGAGACCCAGTACTTC. The chain is built from TRBV20-1 and TRBJ2-5; 8 nucleotides agree with TRBD2. The CDR3 has 11 amino acids. CDR1 is DFQATT and CDR2 is SNEGSKA in the germline V gene (reference sequence).

The chain joins TRBV4-3 to TRBJ2-7; TRBD2 agrees at 7 bases. V gave up 4 bases and J gave up 0 bases; unmatched junction bases: 12. This CDR3 region has 17 residues. Germline assignment: CDR1 LGHNA and CDR2 YSLEER. CDR3 sequence (DNA): TGCGCCAGCAGCCCCCAGCGGGACCCCACCGGCTCCTACGAGCAGTACTTC. This gives the protein CASSPQRDPTGSYEQYF.

The chain combines TRBV6-5 with TRBJ2-3, with 7 bases aligning to TRBD1. Germline assignment: CDR1 MNHEY and CDR2 SVGAGI. This CDR3 is 14 amino acids long. The V gene end was trimmed by 6 bases and the J gene end by 0 bases; junction bases not matched to a gene: 3. CDR3 protein: CASSPTGSTDTQYF. CDR3 nucleotides: TGTGCCAGCAGCCCGACAGGGAGCACAGATACGCAGTATTTT.

This clone appeared a single time. The chain recombines TRBV28 with TRBJ1-5; the D gene is possibly TRBD1 (6 bases). The CDR3 is made up of 14 amino acids. Trimming stripped 7 bases from V and 7 bases from J, with 17 bases between. Germline CDR1 is MDHEN and CDR2 is SYDVKM. The CDR3 region has the DNA TGTGCCAGCACTTGGGGGCCCCAAATGCAGCCCCAGCATTTT. Translation gives CASTWGPQMQPQHF.

This chain joins TRBV11-2 and TRBJ1-2; TRBD1 agrees at 8 bases. With 5 bases clipped from V and 5 bases from J, the junction kept 10 bases outside the gene matches. Germline V CDR1 and CDR2: SGHAT, FQNNGV. This CDR3 region has 15 residues. The DNA of the CDR3 is TGTGCCAGCAGCCCTGACAGGGGAGAGAGTTATGGCTACACCTTC. It specifies CASSPDRGESYGYTF.

This chain joins TRBV19 and TRBJ1-1; 9 nucleotides align to TRBD1. Germline loops: CDR1 LNHDA, CDR2 SQIVND (reference sequence). CDR3 length equals 14 residues. V dropped 7 bases and J dropped 0; count of bases not matched to a gene: 3. The CDR3 is CASKWDRVNTEAFF. The CDR3 DNA reads as TGTGCCAGTAAGTGGGACAGGGTGAACACTGAAGCTTTCTTT.

The chain combines TRBV30 with TRBJ2-7; no clear D gene. Germline CDR1 GTSNPN, CDR2 SVGIG (reference sequence). Trimming removed 3 bases from V and 7 bases from J, with 13 bases in between. This CDR3 comprises 12 residues. For the CDR3, the DNA is TGTGCCTGGAGCGCCTACGACGGGGAGCAGTACTTC. As protein: CAWSAYDGEQYF. Based on the CDR3 plus reference TRBV30 and TRBJ2-7, the full variable domain is SQTIHQWPATLVQPVGSPLSLECTVEGTSNPNLYWYRQAAGRGLQLLFYSVGIGQISSEVPQNLSASRPQDRQFILSSKKLLLSDSGFYLCAWSAYDGEQYFGPGTRLTVT.

This sequence joins TRBV6-5 and TRBJ2-7; TRBD2 agrees at 13 bases. Germline V gene lookup returns CDR1 MNHEY and CDR2 SVGAGI. The CDR3 length is 16 residues. V lost 2 bases to trimming and J lost 0 bases; unmatched junction nucleotides: 1. CDR3 residues: CASSYGTSGTSYEQYF. The CDR3 DNA reads TGTGCCAGCAGTTACGGGACTAGCGGGACCTCCTACGAGCAGTACTTC.

The DNA of the CDR3 is TGTGCCAGCAGCCCAAACACAGGGACCGGGGAGCTGTTTTTT. The encoded protein is CASSPNTGTGELFF. The gene calls are TRBV11-3 and TRBJ2-2, with D possibly matching TRBD1 (6 bases). Germline CDR1 and CDR2: SGHNT and YENEEA. CDR3 length: 14 residues. Deletions cut 5 bases from V and 5 bases from J, with 12 bases between.

V is TRBV28 and J is TRBJ2-7; D uncertain. Deletions cut 8 bases from V and 0 bases from J, with 17 bases between. CDR1 is MDHEN and CDR2 is SYDVKM in the germline V gene. The CDR3 is 15 residues long. As DNA, the CDR3 is TGTGCCAGCCACGCCTGGGCCATTAGCTCCTACGAGCAGTACTTC. Amino acids: CASHAWAISSYEQYF.

The CDR3 DNA is TGTGCCAGCAGCTTAGCCGGGACAGCTAATTCACCCCTCCACTTT. Translating it yields CASSLAGTANSPLHF. The chain joins TRBV7-8 to TRBJ1-6, with 7 bases aligning to TRBD1. Germline V CDR1 and CDR2: SGHVS, FQNEAQ. Losses at the gene ends were 0 bases for V and 6 bases for J; bases not matched to a gene: 2. The CDR3 spans 15 residues.

The V call is TRBV2, the J call TRBJ2-7, with 8 bases identical to TRBD1. Losses at the gene ends were 6 bases for V and 2 bases for J; bases not matched to a gene: 3. Germline V lookup: CDR1 SNHLY, CDR2 FYNNEI. The CDR3 extends over 13 amino acids. The CDR3 nucleotides read TGTGCCAGCAGAGACAGGGGACCCTACGAGCAGTACTTC. Its protein product is CASRDRGPYEQYF.

This clone has more than one count but fewer than ten. The chain recombines TRBV4-3 with TRBJ2-3; D remains ambiguous. Trimming cost V 0 bases and J 0 bases, with 7 bases left between them. CDR3 size: 15 residues. CDR1 and CDR2 (germline): LGHNA, YSLEER. The CDR3 reads CASSQDWASTDTQYF. CDR3 sequence (DNA): TGCGCCAGCAGCCAAGATTGGGCTAGCACAGATACGCAGTATTTT.

The chain's CDR3 is CASSNHRQGTYEQYF. DNA for the CDR3: TGCGCCAGCAGCAATCACCGGCAGGGGACATACGAGCAGTACTTC. The chain is built from TRBV4-3 and TRBJ2-7; D might be TRBD1 (6 bases). This CDR3 has 15 amino acids. V lost 5 bases, J lost 4 bases, and 18 bases lay in between. Germline V CDR1 and CDR2: LGHNA, YSLEER.

The chain couples TRBV5-3 to TRBJ2-1; tentative D call: TRBD1 (5 bases). TRBV5-3 is marked as an open reading frame, function uncertain. V dropped 3 bases and J dropped 1 base, with 11 bases sitting between them. There are 15 residues in the CDR3. The CDR3 DNA is TGTGCCAGAAGCTATGGGGCAGGTTCCTACAATGAGCAGTTCTTC. Its protein is CARSYGAGSYNEQFF.